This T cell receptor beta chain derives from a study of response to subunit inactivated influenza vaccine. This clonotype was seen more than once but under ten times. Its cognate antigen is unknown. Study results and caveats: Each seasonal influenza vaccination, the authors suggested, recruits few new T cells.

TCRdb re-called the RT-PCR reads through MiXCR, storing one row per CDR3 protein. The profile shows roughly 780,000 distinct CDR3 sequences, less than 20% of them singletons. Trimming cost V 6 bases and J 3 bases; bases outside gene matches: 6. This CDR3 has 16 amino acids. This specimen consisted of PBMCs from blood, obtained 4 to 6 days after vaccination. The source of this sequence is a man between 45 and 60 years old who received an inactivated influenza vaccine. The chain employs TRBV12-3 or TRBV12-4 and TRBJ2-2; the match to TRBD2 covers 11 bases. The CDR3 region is CASSFRLAGHTGELFF. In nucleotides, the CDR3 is TGTGCCAGCAGCTTTAGACTAGCGGGGCACACCGGGGAGCTGTTTTTT.